This T cell receptor (beta chain) was captured by sequencing in a study of lymphopenia after photon versus proton radiotherapy (dated by TCRdb to the late 2010s). Broadly, across the study: In patients with gastrointestinal tumors who developed high-grade lymphopenia, the study compared the immunological effects of photon radiation therapy with those of proton radiation therapy. The cohort comprised about 22 patients with gastrointestinal tumors who received either photon or proton therapy and then developed lymphopenia. The goal of the study was to describe how the two radiation modalities differ in their effects on the immune system. General study outcomes and caveats: After the lymphocyte count nadir, repertoires from photon-treated patients showed oligoclonal expansion, particularly of CD8+ Temra cells, and this expansion drove the decline in diversity. Proton-treated patients stayed relatively stable during treatment, while photon-treated patients lost naive T cells and TCR diversity and gained effector/memory populations. Among patients across the cohort who died, overall survival time showed an inverse correlation with a larger post-nadir drop in TCR diversity. The authors looked at the survival association only in patients who died, and they framed better survival with proton therapy as a possibility rather than a demonstrated result.

The library was produced with the immunoSEQ multiplex PCR assay. Alongside multiparametric flow cytometry, deep sequencing of rearranged TCR beta loci was used to profile the T cell repertoires. The clones in this table, taken by TCRdb from immuneACCESS, are in-frame only. Not every clone is retained; where verified, under half of the shortfall comes from an unresolved V gene, and the cause of the rest is unknown. The sample includes approximately 20,000 clones, with more than 85% observed a single time. The ten top clones hold over 8% of the sample. Regarding this clone: The clone's antigen remains unknown. Base qualities are missing; no much larger clone stands one base away.

V is shortened by 2 bases, J by 2 bases, and the region joining them spans 6 bases. CDR3 length: 13 amino acids, cysteine to phenylalanine. CDR3 DNA is the only sequence kept; it has 39 bases, read in frame from the first base. The germline V gene (reference sequence) yields WNHNN for CDR1 and SYGVQD for CDR2. This chain is built from TRBV10-1 and TRBJ2-5, with no confidently assigned D gene. This material consisted of peripheral blood, taken from a patient treated with proton-based radiotherapy. The receptor's source is a man aged 65 to 79 with pancreatic cancer. The DNA reads TGCGCCAGCAGTGAGGGATTACAAGAGACCCAGTACTTC. This translates into CASSEGLQETQYF.